The TCR beta chain described here comes from a study of T-cell memory formation after mild COVID-19. Per the germline V gene, CDR1 is DFQATT and CDR2 is SNEGSKA (reference sequence). The CDR3 has 16 residues. V gave up 5 bases and J gave up 2 bases; unmatched junction bases: 5. MiXCR, run by TCRdb on the 5' RACE reads, gives a single entry per CDR3 protein. The table has about 560,000 distinct CDR3 sequences, 17% seen once. Sequences were obtained from PBMCs or a T cell subset sorted from them (not recorded which). V is TRBV20-1 and J is TRBJ2-6; 11 nucleotides match TRBD2. This TCR was recovered from an adult woman who had mild COVID-19 (a few samples of this study predate the infection). Cell type and time point are not known. The CDR3 sequence is CSAQLAGVAGANVLTF. CDR3 sequence (DNA): TGCAGTGCTCAACTAGCGGGAGTTGCTGGGGCCAACGTCCTGACTTTC.